These 16 T cell receptor beta chains were sequenced from one sample in a study of long-term antiretroviral therapy in people with HIV. Survey level was the resolution at which the v3.0 immunoSEQ assay ran. The data were produced by immunoSEQ multiplex PCR, yet TCRdb's version contains in-frame clones alone and is incomplete. The sample shows about 16,000 clones, approximately 94% of them seen only once. This sample comprised unsorted PBMCs, obtained roughly 6.4 years after starting antiretroviral therapy. All receptors derive from a woman aged 50 to 60 with HIV.

In its sample, this clone was seen once. The gene calls are TRBV25-1 and TRBJ2-6, with unresolved D. The V end was cut by 1 base, the J end by 4 bases, with 2 bases between. Germline V CDR1 and CDR2: MGHDK, SYGVNS. The CDR3 runs 13 residues. The DNA for the CDR3 is TGTGCCAGCAGTGAATTGGGGGCCAACGTCCTGACTTTC. Encoded protein: CASSELGANVLTF.

This chain links TRBV6-1 with TRBJ2-1; 11 bases agree with TRBD2. The V and J ends lost 4 bases and 7 bases, in that order; junction bases with no gene match: 15. The CDR3 is made up of 18 amino acids. The V gene's germline CDR1 is MNHNS and CDR2 SASEGT. The DNA of the CDR3 is TGTGCCAGCAGTGTAGCGGGAGGGCCTCATCTCGACGGTAATGAGCAGTTCTTC. This gives the protein CASSVAGGPHLDGNEQFF.

This sequence joins TRBV5-1 and TRBJ2-5; no reliable D call. The CDR3 is 13 residues long. Germline V gives CDR1 SGHRS, CDR2 YFSETQ. V gave up 2 bases and J gave up 0 bases, with 5 bases separating them. CDR3 nucleotides: TGCGCCAGCAGCTTTGGGGACCAAGAGACCCAGTACTTC. It yields the protein CASSFGDQETQYF.

The genes are TRBV7-2 and TRBJ2-3; TRBD1 is a possible D gene (5 bases). The CDR3 spans 13 residues. CDR1 SGHTA and CDR2 FQGNSA come from the germline V gene. Trimming removed 5 bases at V and 5 bases at J, with 11 bases between. The CDR3, as DNA: TGTGCCAGCAGCGAAGGGGTGGGAGATACGCAGTATTTT. Its protein product is CASSEGVGDTQYF.

The chain carries TRBV4-1 and TRBJ2-1; possibly TRBD1 for D (5 bases). The germline V and J ends were trimmed by 5 bases and 4 bases, with 12 bases remaining between them. The length of the CDR3 is 14 residues. The germline V gene encodes CDR1 MGHRA and CDR2 YSYEKL. CDR3 protein: CASSRGNSYNEQFF. CDR3 nucleotides: TGCGCCAGCAGCAGGGGAAACTCTTACAATGAGCAGTTCTTC.

The chain uses TRBV28 and TRBJ1-1; TRBD1 matches 7 bases. Germline CDR1 is MDHEN and CDR2 is SYDVKM. V lost 5 bases, J lost 2 bases, and 5 bases stayed unmatched. The CDR3 has 14 residues. CDR3 in DNA: TGTGCCAGCAGTCAAGGGGGCAGTAACACTGAAGCTTTCTTT. Its protein product is CASSQGGSNTEAFF.

The V gene is TRBV6-5, the J gene TRBJ1-5, with D possibly TRBD1 on 5 matching bases. Germline assignment: CDR1 MNHEY and CDR2 SVGAGI. This CDR3 region has 14 residues. With 2 bases removed from V and 8 bases from J, the gap between germline ends came to 13 bases. The chain's CDR3 is CASSYPGREEPQHF. CDR3 nucleotides: TGTGCCAGCAGTTACCCGGGCAGGGAAGAGCCCCAGCATTTT.

The chain uses TRBV5-1 and TRBJ2-7; D is undetermined. The V gene's germline CDR1 is SGHRS and CDR2 YFSETQ. CDR3 length equals 14 residues. V was pared by 3 bases and J by 6 bases, with 16 bases between. In DNA form, the CDR3 reads TGCGCCAGCAGCTCCACGGCATCCTTAAGCGAGCAGTACTTC. Translated: CASSSTASLSEQYF.

The chain is built from TRBV28 and TRBJ1-1, with 7 nucleotides matching TRBD1. V lost 6 bases and J lost 1; bases outside the gene matches: 14. Per germline, CDR1 MDHEN and CDR2 SYDVKM. CDR3 length: 17 amino acids. The CDR3 DNA is TGTGCCAGCAGCCCGGACAGGCGAATAGGGTGGAACACTGAAGCTTTCTTT. Translated, it gives CASSPDRRIGWNTEAFF. Full variable domain (missing parts from reference TRBV28 and TRBJ1-1): DVKVTQSSRYLVKRTGEKVFLECVQDMDHENMFWYRQDPGLGLRLIYFSYDVKMKEKGDIPEGYSVSREKKERFSLILESASTNQTSMYLCASSPDRRIGWNTEAFFGQGTRLTVV.

This chain links TRBV11-2 with TRBJ2-7, with 10 bases lining up with TRBD2. From germline, CDR1 is SGHAT and CDR2 FQNNGV. The V and J ends lost 3 bases and 7 bases, in that order; junction bases with no gene match: 6. The CDR3 is 14 residues long. CDR3 in amino acids: CASSFGLAGVEQYF. CDR3 nucleotide sequence: TGTGCCAGCAGCTTTGGGCTAGCGGGAGTTGAGCAGTACTTC.

V is TRBV27 and J is TRBJ2-5, with D possibly being TRBD1 or TRBD2 (6 bases each). Per germline, CDR1 MNHEY and CDR2 SMNVEV (reference sequence). V was clipped by 11 bases and J by 0 bases, with 22 bases between them. This CDR3 comprises 16 residues. CDR3 nucleotides: TGTGCCGAGGGGGGACCTAGCGAACCACACCAAGAGACCCAGTACTTC. Amino acid sequence: CAEGGPSEPHQETQYF.

The chain is built from TRBV6-6 and TRBJ1-1; D is unclear. The CDR3 covers 11 residues. Trimming shortened V by 4 bases and J by 1 base, and 1 base separated the two germline ends. Germline V gene lookup returns CDR1 MNHNY and CDR2 SVGAGI (reference sequence). The CDR3 region is CASSWNTEAFF. CDR3 nucleotide sequence: TGTGCCAGCAGTTGGAACACTGAAGCTTTCTTT.

This sequence joins TRBV6-6 and TRBJ1-2; no firm D call. Trimming took 6 bases from V and 5 from J, leaving 13 bases between them. This CDR3 is 13 amino acids long. The germline CDR1 and CDR2 sequences are MNHNY and SVGAGI (reference sequence). CDR3 bases: TGTGCCAGCAGCCCCGCGGCGCATTATGGCTACACCTTC. Protein: CASSPAAHYGYTF.

In DNA form, the CDR3 reads TGTGCCAGCAGCCCCGGGACAGGGGTCGATACGCAGTATTTT. Encoded protein: CASSPGTGVDTQYF. The chain is built from TRBV7-3 and TRBJ2-3, with 10 positions matching TRBD1. The CDR3 has 14 residues. J gave up 6 bases and V 5 bases, and 5 bases lay outside the gene matches. The germline CDR1 and CDR2 sequences are SGHTA and FQGTGA.

This chain links TRBV6-6 with TRBJ1-2; unclear D gene. Looked up from germline, CDR1 is MNHNY and CDR2 is SVGAGI (reference sequence). The CDR3 is made up of 13 amino acids. V lost 6 bases and J 3 bases, leaving 11 bases between the germline ends. CDR3 in DNA: TGTGCCAGCAGACCGACAATCGACTATGGCTACACCTTC. The encoded protein is CASRPTIDYGYTF.

CDR3 DNA sequence: TGTGCCAGTAGTATGGGCGTCAATGAGCAGTTCTTC. It is translated as CASSMGVNEQFF. The chain carries TRBV19 and TRBJ2-1; D gene ambiguous. Germline-derived CDR1 and CDR2 are LNHDA and SQIVND (reference sequence). The V end was cut by 3 bases, the J end by 6 bases, with 6 bases between. This CDR3 is built from 12 residues.